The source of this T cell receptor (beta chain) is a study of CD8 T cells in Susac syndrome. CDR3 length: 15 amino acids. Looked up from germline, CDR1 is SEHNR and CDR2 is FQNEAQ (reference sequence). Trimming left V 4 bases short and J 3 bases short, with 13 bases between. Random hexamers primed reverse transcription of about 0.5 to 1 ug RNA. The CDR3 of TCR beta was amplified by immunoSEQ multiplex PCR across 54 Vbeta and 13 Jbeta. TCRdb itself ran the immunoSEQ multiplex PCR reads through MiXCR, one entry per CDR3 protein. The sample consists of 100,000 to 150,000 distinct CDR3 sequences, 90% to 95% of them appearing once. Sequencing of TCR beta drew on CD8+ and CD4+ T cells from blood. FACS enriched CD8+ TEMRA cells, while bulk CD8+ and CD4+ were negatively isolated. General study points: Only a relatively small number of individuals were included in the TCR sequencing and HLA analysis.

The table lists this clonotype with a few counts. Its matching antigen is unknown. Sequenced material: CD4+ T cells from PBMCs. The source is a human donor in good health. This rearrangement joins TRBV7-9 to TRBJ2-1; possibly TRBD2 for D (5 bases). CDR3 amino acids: CASSSSGGLYNEQFF. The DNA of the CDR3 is TGTGCCAGCAGCTCCAGCGGAGGCCTCTACAATGAGCAGTTCTTC.